Listed below are T cell receptor beta chains from one sample, sequenced in a study of T cells in Graves' hyperthyroidism and ophthalmopathy. Using its own MiXCR run on the multiplex PCR reads, TCRdb lists one record per CDR3 protein. Among over 300,000 distinct CDR3 sequences, approximately 14% were seen once, and the ten largest hold approximately 11%. Source material: blood. The source is a woman aged 55 to 70 with Graves' hyperthyroidism. CDR3s include the opening cysteine and the closing phenylalanine or tryptophan. The D gene is left open where the match is weak. Some rows mark clone size as missing; the rest say once, few, many or name a class of expanded clone.

CDR3 DNA,CDR3 protein,D gene,V gene,J gene,clone size
TGTGCCAGCAGTTTACTAGCGGGAGAGGAAGAGACCCAGTACTTC,CASSLLAGEEETQYF,TRBD2,TRBV27,TRBJ2-5,many
TGTGCCATCACCAGGGACAGGGGGACTGAAGCTTTCTTT,CAITRDRGTEAFF,TRBD1,TRBV10-3,TRBJ1-1,many
TGTGCCAGCAGTCGGACTGCTATCTATGGCTACACCTTC,CASSRTAIYGYTF,NA,TRBV6-1,TRBJ1-2,few
TGCAGTGCTAGAGATCCCCGGACCGGCGACACTGAAGCTTTCTTT,CSARDPRTGDTEAFF,NA,TRBV20-1,TRBJ1-1,many
TGCAGTGCCGCACGACTAGCGGGAGCCTCCTACGAGCAGTACTTC,CSAARLAGASYEQYF,TRBD2,TRBV20-1,TRBJ2-7,many
TGCGCCAGCAGCTCCCTTTCCGGACAGGGGGCATACTATACGCAGTATTTT,CASSSLSGQGAYYTQYF,TRBD1,TRBV5-1,TRBJ2-3,many
TGTGCCTCCCGGGACCAAACCTACGAGCAGTACTTC,CASRDQTYEQYF,NA,TRBV10-3,TRBJ2-7,NA
TGTGCCAGCAGCTTAGATCGACAAACCCAGCATTTT,CASSLDRQTQHF,NA,TRBV11-2,TRBJ1-5,few
TGCGCCAGCAGCAACCCGACAGCCACCTACGAGCAGTACTTC,CASSNPTATYEQYF,NA,TRBV5-1,TRBJ2-7,NA
TGTGCCAGCAGCTCAGGGAATTTAGAGACCCAGTACTTC,CASSSGNLETQYF,NA,TRBV11-2,TRBJ2-5,many
TGTGCCACCTCCCGCGGGGAGATTAATCAGCCCCAGCATTTT,CATSRGEINQPQHF,NA,TRBV2,TRBJ1-5,NA
TGTGCCACCAGTGATCAGGTAGAGACCCAGTACTTC,CATSDQVETQYF,NA,TRBV24-1,TRBJ2-5,NA
TGTGCCAGTAGTATAGAGGGCAGGGGGTCGGATGGCTACACCTTC,CASSIEGRGSDGYTF,TRBD1,TRBV19,TRBJ1-2,NA
TGTGCCACCAGCATGTCAGTCAACAATGAGCAGTTCTTC,CATSMSVNNEQFF,NA,TRBV15,TRBJ2-1,few
TGTGCCAGCACTCGAACTGGCCGTTTCACCCTCCACTTT,CASTRTGRFTLHF,NA,TRBV28,TRBJ1-6,NA
TGTGCCAGCAGTGATTCAGGGGGCGTCTATGGCTACACCTTC,CASSDSGGVYGYTF,TRBD1,TRBV2,TRBJ1-2,many
TGTGCCATGGAAATAGTGTACGAGCAGTACTTC,CAMEIVYEQYF,NA,TRBV12-3/TRBV12-4,TRBJ2-7,many
TGTGCCAGCAGCTTGGGGCAGGGGCCCACTGAAGCTTTCTTT,CASSLGQGPTEAFF,NA,TRBV5-4,TRBJ1-1,many